Only a few counts were recorded for the clone carrying this T cell receptor beta chain. Its antigen is unknown. As the method for making TCR beta libraries, quantitative 5'-RACE with molecular barcodes was used. TCRdb reprocessed the 5' RACE reads with MiXCR, giving one entry per CDR3 protein. The repertoire has about 390,000 distinct CDR3 sequences, approximately 20% of them found once; the top ten carry roughly a sixth. These data are taken from a study of CD8 T cells in ankylosing spondylitis. Study-level points and caveats: Past research had described some motif variants in reactive arthritis synovial fluid and blood. Significant enrichment of disease-linked clones was reportedly seen in matched ankylosing spondylitis synovial fluid. Within ankylosing spondylitis blood, a TCR beta motif made up of several highly homologous variants appeared to be characteristic.

The ends lost 5 bases at V and 6 bases at J; junction bases unmatched: 10. This CDR3 region has 16 residues. The source is a male donor with ankylosing spondylitis. J is TRBJ2-2 and V is TRBV12-3 or TRBV12-4; 9 bases are shared with TRBD2. Sequencing was carried out using blood, either unsorted or a sorted T cell fraction (not recorded which). The CDR3 DNA follows: TGTGCCAGCAGTCGGCTAGCGGGACGTTCCCCCGGGGAGCTGTTTTTT. It yields the protein CASSRLAGRSPGELFF.